Listed below are T cell receptor beta chains from one sample, sequenced in a study of T-cell memory formation after mild COVID-19. TCRdb recomputed calls from the 5' RACE reads with MiXCR, one row per CDR3 protein. The sample consists of more than 300,000 distinct CDR3 sequences, about an eighth of them appearing once. Sequencing was done on a sample of PBMCs or a T cell subset sorted from them (not recorded which). These receptors were obtained from a young man who had mild COVID-19 (a few samples of this study predate the infection). Cell type and time point are not known. The CDR3 runs from the conserved cysteine through the conserved F or W. Fields, in order: D gene, V gene, clone size, J gene, CDR3 DNA, CDR3 protein. A D gene is named only where the DNA matches it firmly. Size values are once, few and many counts, or a class for expanded clones, and some rows have none.

.	TRBV6-5	few	TRBJ2-2	TGTGCCAGCAGTTCCTCAACGACGAACACCGGGGAGCTGTTTTTT	CASSSSTTNTGELFF
TRBD1	TRBV18	.	TRBJ1-5	TGTGCCAGCTTCCGGGACAGAAATCAGCCCCAGCATTTT	CASFRDRNQPQHF
.	TRBV6-2/TRBV6-3	few	TRBJ1-5	TGTGCCAGCAGTTACTCGCGGGGTAGGGGCAATCAGCCCCAGCATTTT	CASSYSRGRGNQPQHF
.	TRBV11-3	.	TRBJ2-7	TGTGCCAGCAGTCCCCAGGTAGGCAGCGAGCAGTACTTC	CASSPQVGSEQYF
.	TRBV20-1	.	TRBJ1-2	TGCAGTGCTAGAGTCCCGGGTTGGGGGAACAGGGTGGACTATGGCTACACCTTC	CSARVPGWGNRVDYGYTF
TRBD1	TRBV5-1	few	TRBJ1-1	TGCGCCAGCAGGGGTTCAGTCCGGGACAGGGCTGAAGCTTTCTTT	CASRGSVRDRAEAFF
.	TRBV4-1	.	TRBJ1-2	TGCGCCAGCAGCCAAGAGCCTTTAACTGCCTATGGCTACACCTTC	CASSQEPLTAYGYTF
.	TRBV20-1	.	TRBJ2-1	TGCAGTGCCCCCCAGAACGGTCGTAGTGAGCAGTTCTTC	CSAPQNGRSEQFF
.	TRBV5-5	few	TRBJ2-3	TGTGCCAGCAGCTCTCGTCCCGGAGTTACGCAGTATTTT	CASSSRPGVTQYF
TRBD2	TRBV7-2	.	TRBJ2-7	TGTGCCAGCAGCTTTGGTAGCGGGGAATCGTTTTACGAGCAGTACTTC	CASSFGSGESFYEQYF
.	TRBV6-5	many	TRBJ1-2	TGTGCCAGCAGCCGCAATCCTGTGGGGGGGGGCTACACCTTC	CASSRNPVGGGYTF
.	TRBV14	.	TRBJ1-6	TGTGCCAGCAGCCAGGGGGTCTTTAATTCACCCCTCCACTTT	CASSQGVFNSPLHF
.	TRBV5-1	many	TRBJ1-2	TGCGCCAGCAGCTTGAGTCAGGCGGGCGGTGGCTACACCTTC	CASSLSQAGGGYTF
.	TRBV20-1	.	TRBJ2-3	TGCAGTGCGTCTCGGCCGGGGGCCTACGAGATCACAGATACGCAGTATTTT	CSASRPGAYEITDTQYF
.	TRBV11-2	.	TRBJ2-1	TGTGCCAGCAGCTGGACAGCCAACAATGAGCAGTTCTTC	CASSWTANNEQFF
TRBD2	TRBV19	many	TRBJ2-1	TGTGCCAGTAGTGGGACTAGCGGGGATTACAATGAGCAGTTCTTC	CASSGTSGDYNEQFF
.	TRBV2	many	TRBJ2-5	TGTGCCGAGTCGGGGCCTAGCAGGGAGACCCAGTACTTC	CAESGPSRETQYF
.	TRBV18	.	TRBJ2-1	TGTGCCAGCTCACCACCGGCCAGAGCCAATGAGCAGTTCTTC	CASSPPARANEQFF
.	TRBV4-3	many	TRBJ2-3	TGCGCCAGCAGCCAAGCTTGGCGGGGTCAGGGAGATACGCAGTATTTT	CASSQAWRGQGDTQYF
.	TRBV20-1	many	TRBJ2-1	TGCAGTGCTCGAGACAGGCATGCCTACAATGAGCAGTTCTTC	CSARDRHAYNEQFF
.	TRBV20-1	few	TRBJ1-1	TGCAGTGCTAGGAATCGGCACGAGGTAGGGAACACTGAAGCTTTCTTT	CSARNRHEVGNTEAFF
TRBD1	TRBV29-1	.	TRBJ2-1	TGCAGCGTTGGAGGACCTCCCGGGACAGGGATTATTTTTCGATCGTCCTACAATGAGCAGTTCTTC	CSVGGPPGTGIIFRSSYNEQFF
TRBD1	TRBV10-3	few	TRBJ2-1	TGTGCCATCAGTGGCACCGTGGGGCAGGGGGCGCGGGATGAGCAGTTCTTC	CAISGTVGQGARDEQFF
.	TRBV4-2	few	TRBJ1-5	TGTGCCAGCAGCCAAGATCCAGGGAACGGTCAGCCCCAGCATTTT	CASSQDPGNGQPQHF
TRBD2	TRBV24-1	.	TRBJ2-2	TGTGCCACCAGTGACTCCTTCGGGGGGGTCACCGGGGAGCTGTTTTTT	CATSDSFGGVTGELFF
.	TRBV4-1	.	TRBJ2-1	TGCGCCAGCAGCCAAGGGGTGGAAATGCTGGGCAATGAGCAGTTCTTC	CASSQGVEMLGNEQFF
.	TRBV27	few	TRBJ2-7	TGTGCCAGCAGTTCTTGGGGTGGGGGTTCCTACGAGCAGTACTTC	CASSSWGGGSYEQYF
.	TRBV5-1	.	TRBJ2-3	TGCGCCAGCAGCTTCGGGGCGGGCACAGATACGCAGTATTTT	CASSFGAGTDTQYF
.	TRBV6-5	many	TRBJ1-1	TGTGCCAGCAGGCCCACAGTGAACACTGAAGCTTTCTTT	CASRPTVNTEAFF
TRBD1	TRBV29-1	many	TRBJ2-2	TGCAGCGTTGAAGATAAGGCAGGGGGCCACACCGGGGAGCTGTTTTTT	CSVEDKAGGHTGELFF
.	TRBV6-2/TRBV6-3	.	TRBJ1-2	TGTGCCAGCAGTTGGGACTATGGCTACACCTTC	CASSWDYGYTF
.	TRBV3-1	.	TRBJ1-2	TGTGCCAGCAGCCAAGAATTCCAGGGTTTCAATGGCTACACCTTC	CASSQEFQGFNGYTF
TRBD2	TRBV6-5	.	TRBJ2-1	TGTGCCAGCAATCCTCTGCGTAGCGGGGGGCCCAGGGCACACGGTGAGCAGTTCTTC	CASNPLRSGGPRAHGEQFF
.	TRBV7-2	few	TRBJ2-1	TGTGCCAGCAGTTCACGGTTGGTTGAGCAGTTCTTC	CASSSRLVEQFF
.	TRBV2	.	TRBJ1-3	TGTGCCAGCAGTGGAGAACGGGGAAACACCATATATTTT	CASSGERGNTIYF
.	TRBV5-1	many	TRBJ2-3	TGCGCCAGCCAGGCACAGGGGGGGATCCTCACAGATACGCAGTATTTT	CASQAQGGILTDTQYF
.	TRBV6-5	.	TRBJ1-5	TGTGCCAGCAGCGTGGGCGGCCCGAATAGCAATCAGCCCCAGCATTTT	CASSVGGPNSNQPQHF
TRBD2	TRBV4-3	.	TRBJ2-5	TGCGCCAGCAGCCACGGGACTAGCGGGGGGCAGACCCAGTACTTC	CASSHGTSGGQTQYF
.	TRBV3-1	many	TRBJ1-6	TGTGCCAGCAGCCAACAGGGTAGGAATTCACCCCTCCACTTT	CASSQQGRNSPLHF
.	TRBV12-3/TRBV12-4	.	TRBJ2-1	TGTGCCAGCAGCCCGACTTGGAGCTCCTACAATGAGCAGTTCTTC	CASSPTWSSYNEQFF
.	TRBV4-3	many	TRBJ1-2	TGCGCCAGCAGCCCGGGCGGTTTCGACTATGGCTACACCTTC	CASSPGGFDYGYTF
.	TRBV29-1	few	TRBJ2-3	TGCAGCGTCGATAGGACCTGGGGGACAGATACGCAGTATTTT	CSVDRTWGTDTQYF
.	TRBV6-5	.	TRBJ2-2	TGTGCCAGCAGTTACTCGGGACAGAACACCGGGGAGCTGTTTTTT	CASSYSGQNTGELFF
.	TRBV5-6	few	TRBJ1-1	TGTGCCAGCAGCTTTCCCCCGGCCGGAGGCACTGAAGCTTTCTTT	CASSFPPAGGTEAFF
.	TRBV7-2	few	TRBJ2-7	TGTGCCAGCAGCTTAGGGATTCCAGGGGGGGCCTCCTACGAGCAGTACTTC	CASSLGIPGGASYEQYF
.	TRBV7-2	.	TRBJ2-5	TGTGCCAGCAGCTTACACTGGGGACAAGAGACCCAGTACTTC	CASSLHWGQETQYF
.	TRBV29-1	.	TRBJ2-2	TGCAGCGTGAGCAGGGGTTGGAACACCGGGGAGCTGTTTTTT	CSVSRGWNTGELFF
.	TRBV5-1	many	TRBJ1-1	TGCGCCAGCAGCTCCGGGACCTTGAACACTGAAGCTTTCTTT	CASSSGTLNTEAFF
TRBD2	TRBV6-5	.	TRBJ2-3	TGTGCCAGTGGTCGGATGGGCATAGCGGGGGCCCCGGGAGCGCAGTATTTT	CASGRMGIAGAPGAQYF
TRBD1	TRBV5-4	many	TRBJ1-5	TGTGCCAGCAGCCGTACAGGGGACTCCAATCAGCCCCAGCATTTT	CASSRTGDSNQPQHF
TRBD2	TRBV6-5	.	TRBJ2-3	TGTGCCAGCAGTCCCTGGACTAGCGCCACAGATACGCAGTATTTT	CASSPWTSATDTQYF
.	TRBV7-2	few	TRBJ2-1	TGTGCCAGCAGCTCCCCAGCCCTCCCCTACAATGAGCAGTTCTTC	CASSSPALPYNEQFF
.	TRBV20-1	.	TRBJ1-5	TGCAGTGGAGGAGGTCAGGGAGATCAGCCCCAGCATTTT	CSGGGQGDQPQHF
.	TRBV13	.	TRBJ2-3	TGTGCCAGCAGCTGGGGGCTTTACACAGATACGCAGTATTTT	CASSWGLYTDTQYF
.	TRBV2	many	TRBJ2-5	TGTGCCAGCATCTTCGTGGAGACCCAGTACTTC	CASIFVETQYF
TRBD2	TRBV24-1	.	TRBJ2-1	TGTGCCACCAGTGACCAGACTAGCGGGGGGTACAATGAGCAGTTCTTC	CATSDQTSGGYNEQFF
.	TRBV30	.	TRBJ1-4	TGTGCCTGGAAACAAGACCCAGGGATTAATGAAAAACTGTTTTTT	CAWKQDPGINEKLFF
TRBD2	TRBV7-3	.	TRBJ2-3	TGTGCCAGCAGCTTGGCGACAGCGGGGGCCCTCACAGATACGCAGTATTTT	CASSLATAGALTDTQYF